This TCR beta chain was recorded in a study of cytomegalovirus exposure and HLA in healthy donors. Study outcomes and limitations: The study labeled 150 to 200 TCR beta chains cytomegalovirus-associated.

The PCR had 60 Vbeta and 13 Jbeta primers. Measured with immunoSEQ multiplex PCR; TCRdb has only the in-frame clones, and not every one. This table has about 110,000 clones, 76% appearing once. V was clipped by 3 bases and J by 1 base; unmatched bases: 4. The CDR3 contains 16 residues. Germline CDR1 and CDR2: SGHDT and YYEEEE. Regarding this clone: Its antigen is undetermined.

The TCR comes from a woman between 50 and 59 years old in good health and CMV-seropositive. V and J are TRBV5-6 and TRBJ2-5; 12 positions agree with TRBD2. The sequencing sample was made of PBMCs. The CDR3 loop reads CASSSRLAGAQETQYF. CDR3 bases: TGTGCCAGCAGCTCCCGACTAGCGGGGGCCCAAGAGACCCAGTACTTC.